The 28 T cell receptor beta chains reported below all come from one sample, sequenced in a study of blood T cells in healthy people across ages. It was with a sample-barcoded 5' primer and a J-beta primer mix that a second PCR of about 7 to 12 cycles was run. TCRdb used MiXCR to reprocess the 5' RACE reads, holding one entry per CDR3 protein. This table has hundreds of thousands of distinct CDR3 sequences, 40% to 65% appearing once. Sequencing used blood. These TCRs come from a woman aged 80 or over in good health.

The CDR3 region has the DNA TGCAGTGCTCACCAGGGGGCTTGGCAGCCCCAGCATTTT. Its translation: CSAHQGAWQPQHF. This sequence joins TRBV20-1 and TRBJ1-5; 8 bases are a match to TRBD1. Germline V gene sequence: CDR1 DFQATT, CDR2 SNEGSKA (reference sequence). This CDR3 region has 13 residues. Trimming removed 5 bases from V and 7 bases from J; junction bases left unmatched: 7.

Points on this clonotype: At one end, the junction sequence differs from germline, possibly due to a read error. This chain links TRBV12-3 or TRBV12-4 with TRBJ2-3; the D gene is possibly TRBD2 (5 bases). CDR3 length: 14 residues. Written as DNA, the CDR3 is TGTGCCAGCAGTGTACTCGGAGGAGTGAATACGCAGTACTTT. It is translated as CASSVLGGVNTQYF.

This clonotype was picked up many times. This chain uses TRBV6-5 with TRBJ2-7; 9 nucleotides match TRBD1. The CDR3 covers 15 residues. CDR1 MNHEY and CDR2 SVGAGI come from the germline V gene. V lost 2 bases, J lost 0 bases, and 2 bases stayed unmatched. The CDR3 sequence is CASSYRDRASYEQYF. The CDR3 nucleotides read TGTGCCAGCAGTTACAGGGACAGGGCCTCCTACGAGCAGTACTTC.

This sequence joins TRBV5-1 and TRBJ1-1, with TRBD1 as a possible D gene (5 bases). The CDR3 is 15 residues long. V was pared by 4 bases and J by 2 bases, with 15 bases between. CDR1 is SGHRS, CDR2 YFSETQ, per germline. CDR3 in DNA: TGCGCCAGCAGCCGAGGAGGGGACGTTAACACTGAAGCTTTCTTT. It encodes CASSRGGDVNTEAFF. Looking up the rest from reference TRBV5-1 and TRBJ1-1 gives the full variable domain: KAGVTQTPRYLIKTRGQQVTLSCSPISGHRSVSWYQQTPGQGLQFLFEYFSETQRNKGNFPGRFSGRQFSNSRSEMNVSTLELGDSALYLCASSRGGDVNTEAFFGQGTRLTVV.

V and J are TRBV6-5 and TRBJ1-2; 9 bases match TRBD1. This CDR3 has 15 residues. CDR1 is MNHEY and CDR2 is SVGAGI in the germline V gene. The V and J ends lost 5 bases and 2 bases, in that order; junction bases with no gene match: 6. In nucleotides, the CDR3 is TGTGCCAGCAGTCCGGATGGACAGGGGAACTATGGCTACACCTTC. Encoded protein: CASSPDGQGNYGYTF.

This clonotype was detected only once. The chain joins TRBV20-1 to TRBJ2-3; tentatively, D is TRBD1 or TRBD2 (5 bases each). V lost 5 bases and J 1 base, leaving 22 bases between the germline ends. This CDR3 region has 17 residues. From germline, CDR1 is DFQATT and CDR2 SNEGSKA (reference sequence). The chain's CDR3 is CSAPRPGRRTGTDTQYF. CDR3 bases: TGCAGTGCTCCCCGCCCGGGACGCCGGACGGGCACAGATACGCAGTATTTT.

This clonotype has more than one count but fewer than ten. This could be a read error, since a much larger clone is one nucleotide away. The CDR3 sequence: CASSPADSGTMGEQYF. The DNA for the CDR3 is TGTGCCAGCAGCCCTGCGGATAGCGGGACGATGGGTGAGCAGTACTTC. This chain connects TRBV9 to TRBJ2-7; TRBD2 matches at 8 bases. The germline V gene has CDR1 SGDLS and CDR2 YYNGEE. The CDR3 spans 16 residues. J gave up 7 bases and V 4 bases, and 16 bases lay outside the gene matches.

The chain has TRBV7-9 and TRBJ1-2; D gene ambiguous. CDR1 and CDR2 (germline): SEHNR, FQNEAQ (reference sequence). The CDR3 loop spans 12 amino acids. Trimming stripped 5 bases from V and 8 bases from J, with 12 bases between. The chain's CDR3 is CASSREVRGYTF. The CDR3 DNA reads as TGTGCCAGCAGCCGGGAAGTTAGAGGCTACACCTTC.

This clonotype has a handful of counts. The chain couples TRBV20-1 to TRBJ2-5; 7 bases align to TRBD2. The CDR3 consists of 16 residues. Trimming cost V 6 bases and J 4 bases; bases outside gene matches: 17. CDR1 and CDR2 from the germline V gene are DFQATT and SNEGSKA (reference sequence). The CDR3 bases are TGCAGTGCCACCGCGTACCTGGGACTAACCCGAGAGACCCAGTACTTC. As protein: CSATAYLGLTRETQYF.

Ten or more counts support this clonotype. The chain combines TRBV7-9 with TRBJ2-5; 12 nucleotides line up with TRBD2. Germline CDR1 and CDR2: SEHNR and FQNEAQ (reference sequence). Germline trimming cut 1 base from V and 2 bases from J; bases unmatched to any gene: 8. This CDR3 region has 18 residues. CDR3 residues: CASSLGSSGRARQETQYF. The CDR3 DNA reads TGTGCCAGCAGCTTAGGTTCTAGCGGGAGGGCCAGACAAGAGACCCAGTACTTC. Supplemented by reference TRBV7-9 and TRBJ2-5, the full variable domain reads DTGVSQNPRHKITKRGQNVTFRCDPISEHNRLYWYRQTLGQGPEFLTYFQNEAQLEKSRLLSDRFSAERPKGSFSTLEIQRTEQGDSAMYLCASSLGSSGRARQETQYFGPGTRLLVL.

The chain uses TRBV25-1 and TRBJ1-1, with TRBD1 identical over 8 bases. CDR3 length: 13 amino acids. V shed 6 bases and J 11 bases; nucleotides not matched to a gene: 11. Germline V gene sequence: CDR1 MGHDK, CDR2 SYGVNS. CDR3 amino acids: CASSGQGLTGAFF. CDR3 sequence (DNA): TGTGCCAGCAGCGGACAGGGTCTAACTGGGGCTTTCTTT.

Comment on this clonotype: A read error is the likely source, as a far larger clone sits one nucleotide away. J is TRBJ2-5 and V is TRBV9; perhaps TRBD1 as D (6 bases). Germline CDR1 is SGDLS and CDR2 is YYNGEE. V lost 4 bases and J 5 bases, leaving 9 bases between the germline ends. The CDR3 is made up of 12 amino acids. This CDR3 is CASSPGAETQYF. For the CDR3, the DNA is TGTGCCAGCAGCCCAGGGGCGGAGACCCAGTACTTC. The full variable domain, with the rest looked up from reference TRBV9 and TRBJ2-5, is DSGVTQTPKHLITATGQRVTLRCSPRSGDLSVYWYQQSLDQGLQFLIQYYNGEERAKGNILERFSAQQFPDLHSELNLSSLELGDSALYFCASSPGAETQYFGPGTRLLVL.

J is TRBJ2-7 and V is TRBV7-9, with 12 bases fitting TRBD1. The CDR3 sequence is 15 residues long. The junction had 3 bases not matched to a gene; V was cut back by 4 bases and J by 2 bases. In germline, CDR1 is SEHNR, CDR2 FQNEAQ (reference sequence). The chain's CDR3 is CASSSGQGAAYEQYF. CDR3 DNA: TGTGCCAGCAGCTCGGGACAGGGGGCGGCCTACGAGCAGTACTTC. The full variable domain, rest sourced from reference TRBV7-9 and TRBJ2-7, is DTGVSQNPRHKITKRGQNVTFRCDPISEHNRLYWYRQTLGQGPEFLTYFQNEAQLEKSRLLSDRFSAERPKGSFSTLEIQRTEQGDSAMYLCASSSGQGAAYEQYFGPGTRLTVT.

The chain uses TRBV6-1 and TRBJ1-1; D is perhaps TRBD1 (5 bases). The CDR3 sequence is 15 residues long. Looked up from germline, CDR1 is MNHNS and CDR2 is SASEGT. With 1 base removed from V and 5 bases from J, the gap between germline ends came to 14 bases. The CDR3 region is CASSEEEGKGTEAFF. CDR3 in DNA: TGTGCCAGCAGTGAAGAGGAGGGAAAGGGGACTGAAGCTTTCTTT.

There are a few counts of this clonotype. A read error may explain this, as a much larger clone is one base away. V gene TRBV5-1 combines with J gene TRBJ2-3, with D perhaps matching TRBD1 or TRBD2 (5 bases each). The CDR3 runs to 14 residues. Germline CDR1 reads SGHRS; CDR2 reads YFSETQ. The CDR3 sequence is CASAEGSSTGTQYF. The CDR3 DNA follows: TGCGCCAGCGCAGAGGGATCCTCCACAGGTACGCAGTATTTT.

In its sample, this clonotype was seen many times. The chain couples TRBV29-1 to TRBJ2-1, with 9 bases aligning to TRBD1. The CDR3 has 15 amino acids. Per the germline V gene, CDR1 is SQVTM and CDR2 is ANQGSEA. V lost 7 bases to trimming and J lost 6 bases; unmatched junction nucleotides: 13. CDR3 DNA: TGCAGCGCAACAAAAAACAGGGGGCTATCCAATGAGCAGTTCTTC. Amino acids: CSATKNRGLSNEQFF.

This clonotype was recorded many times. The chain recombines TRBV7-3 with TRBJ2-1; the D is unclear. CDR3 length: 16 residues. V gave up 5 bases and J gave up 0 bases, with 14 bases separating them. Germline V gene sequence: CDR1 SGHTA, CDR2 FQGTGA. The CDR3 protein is CASSRNPGYSYNEQFF. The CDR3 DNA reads TGTGCCAGCAGCCGCAATCCCGGGTACTCCTACAATGAGCAGTTCTTC. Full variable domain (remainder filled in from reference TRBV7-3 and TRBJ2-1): GAGVSQTPSNKVTEKGKYVELRCDPISGHTALYWYRQSLGQGPEFLIYFQGTGAADDSGLPNDRFFAVRPEGSVSTLKIQRTERGDSAVYLCASSRNPGYSYNEQFFGPGTRLTVL.

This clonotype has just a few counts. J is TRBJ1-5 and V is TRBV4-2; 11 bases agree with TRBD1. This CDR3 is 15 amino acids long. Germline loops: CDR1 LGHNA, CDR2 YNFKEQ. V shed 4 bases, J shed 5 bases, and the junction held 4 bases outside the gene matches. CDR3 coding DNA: TGTGCCAGCAGCCCCGGGACAGGGGGAGATCAGCCCCAGCATTTT. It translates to CASSPGTGGDQPQHF.

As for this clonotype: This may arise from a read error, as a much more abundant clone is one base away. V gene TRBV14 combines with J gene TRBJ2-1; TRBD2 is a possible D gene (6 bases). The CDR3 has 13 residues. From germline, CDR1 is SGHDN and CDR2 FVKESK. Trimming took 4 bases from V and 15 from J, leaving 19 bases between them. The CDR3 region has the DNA TGTGCCAGCAGCCTCTCTTTTCCGGGGGTTACGTTCTTC. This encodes CASSLSFPGVTFF.

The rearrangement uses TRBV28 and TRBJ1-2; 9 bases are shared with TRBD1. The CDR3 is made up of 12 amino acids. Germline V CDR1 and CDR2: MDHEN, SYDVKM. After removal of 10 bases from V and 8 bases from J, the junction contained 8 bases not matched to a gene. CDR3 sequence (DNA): TGTGCCACCGCAGGACAGGGGAGCGGCTACACCTTC. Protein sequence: CATAGQGSGYTF.

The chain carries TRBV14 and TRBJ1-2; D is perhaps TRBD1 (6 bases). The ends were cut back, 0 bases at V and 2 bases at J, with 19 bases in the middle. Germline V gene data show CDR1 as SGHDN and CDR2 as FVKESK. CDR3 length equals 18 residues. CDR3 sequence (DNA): TGTGCCAGCAGCCAAGAAGGTTCTCCCGGGACACCAAACTATGGCTACACCTTC. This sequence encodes CASSQEGSPGTPNYGYTF.

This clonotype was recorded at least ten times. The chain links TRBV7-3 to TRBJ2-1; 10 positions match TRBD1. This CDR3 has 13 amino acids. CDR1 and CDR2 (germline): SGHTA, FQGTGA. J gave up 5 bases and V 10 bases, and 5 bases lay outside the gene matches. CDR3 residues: CATGQGGNNEQFF. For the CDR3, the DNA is TGTGCCACTGGACAGGGGGGAAACAATGAGCAGTTCTTC.

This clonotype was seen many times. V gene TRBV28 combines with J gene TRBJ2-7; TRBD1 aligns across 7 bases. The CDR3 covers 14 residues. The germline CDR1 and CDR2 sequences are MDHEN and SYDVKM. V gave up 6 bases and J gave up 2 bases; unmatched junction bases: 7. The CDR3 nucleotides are TGTGCCAGCAGGCTGGGACAGCCCACCTACGAGCAGTACTTC. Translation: CASRLGQPTYEQYF.

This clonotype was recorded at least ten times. CDR3 DNA sequence: TGTGCCAGCAGCGGGGACAGACCGAACACCGGGGAGCTGTTTTTT. Its translation: CASSGDRPNTGELFF. The J gene is TRBJ2-2, the V gene TRBV6-5; 7 nucleotides align to TRBD1. CDR1 and CDR2 from the germline V gene are MNHEY and SVGAGI. The J segment lost 0 bases and the V segment lost 6 bases, leaving 4 bases of the junction unmatched. This CDR3 is 15 amino acids long.

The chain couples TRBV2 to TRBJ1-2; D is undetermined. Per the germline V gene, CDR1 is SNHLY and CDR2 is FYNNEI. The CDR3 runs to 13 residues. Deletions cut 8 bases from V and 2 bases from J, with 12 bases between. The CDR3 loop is CASLPGRNYGYTF. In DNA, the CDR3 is TGTGCCAGCCTCCCCGGCAGGAACTATGGCTACACCTTC.

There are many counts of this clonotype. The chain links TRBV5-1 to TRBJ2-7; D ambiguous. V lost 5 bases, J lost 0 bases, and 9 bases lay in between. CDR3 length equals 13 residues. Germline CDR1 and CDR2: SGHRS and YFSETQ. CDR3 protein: CASSHQDSYEQYF. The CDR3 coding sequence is TGCGCCAGCAGTCACCAAGACTCCTACGAGCAGTACTTC. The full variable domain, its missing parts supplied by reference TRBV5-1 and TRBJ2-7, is KAGVTQTPRYLIKTRGQQVTLSCSPISGHRSVSWYQQTPGQGLQFLFEYFSETQRNKGNFPGRFSGRQFSNSRSEMNVSTLELGDSALYLCASSHQDSYEQYFGPGTRLTVT.

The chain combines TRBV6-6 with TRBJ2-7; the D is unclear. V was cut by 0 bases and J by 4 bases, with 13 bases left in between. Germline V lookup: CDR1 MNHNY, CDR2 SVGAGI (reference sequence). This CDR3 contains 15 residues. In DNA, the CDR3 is TGTGCCAGCAGTTACTCGGGTCAGAGTGATTACGAGCAGTACTTC. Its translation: CASSYSGQSDYEQYF.

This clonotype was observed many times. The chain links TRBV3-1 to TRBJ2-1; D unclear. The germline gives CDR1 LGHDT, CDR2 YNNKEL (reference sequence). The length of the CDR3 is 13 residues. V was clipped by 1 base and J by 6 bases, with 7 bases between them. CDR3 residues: CASSQGLPNEQFF. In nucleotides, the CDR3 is TGTGCCAGCAGCCAAGGGCTGCCCAATGAGCAGTTCTTC.